This T cell receptor (beta chain) is drawn from a study of blood T cell repertoires in COVID-19 (TCRdb year 2020). Notes on the research overall: The collaborator samples originated in the United States, Italy and Spain and spanned the acute and convalescent phases of COVID-19. HLA class I and class II types, where available, came from metadata supplied by the sample provider rather than from assay-based typing. A freely available public database, intended as a resource for researchers studying the immune response to SARS-CoV-2, is where the repertoires were released. Nearly every sample came with metadata listing a de-identified subject ID, COVID-19 status, age in years and sex. Subjects who had been exposed to COVID-19, were actively infected with it, or had recovered from it provided the deeply sampled blood TCRbeta repertoires that made up the dataset. The samples were drawn from two sources: the first 160 participants of the ongoing ImmuneRACE study, and 950 to 1,500 subjects contributed by 6 global collaborators. The prospective study material was composed of cDNA or gDNA derived from T cells, B-cell-depleted T cells, or PBMCs.

Summary of the overall study and its limitations: The amount of clinical and demographic metadata varied by source and participant and was provided uncurated.

TCRbeta CDR3 regions were amplified from genomic DNA by means of the immunoSEQ Assay, a bias-controlled multiplex PCR. As for how the authors treated the data: Nucleated cell counts per sample were estimated from amplification of reference gene primers within the assay. To quantify the absolute abundance of each unique TCRbeta CDR3 rearrangement, sequence reads were collapsed and filtered. Productive Simpson clonality was computed per sample as the square root of Simpson's diversity index over productive rearrangements. Held by TCRdb, this immuneACCESS table contains in-frame sequences only and omits some clones. Under half of the omission traces to an unresolved V gene where checked; the cause of the rest is unknown. Clone size and V and J calls were adopted from that table, with D and trimming inferred from the DNA. Present in this sample are a few hundred thousand clones, roughly 90% of which were seen just once. The biggest ten clones account for 1.2% of the sample.

Whole blood was collected in K2EDTA tubes by collaborating institutions according to the institutions' own protocols. Collaborator samples were shipped for TCRbeta analysis as frozen whole blood, isolated PBMCs, or DNA extracted from either sample type. A note on this clone: Its antigen is still unknown. No much larger clone exists at a distance of one base, and base qualities are not known.

The germline V gene supplies CDR1 MDHEN and CDR2 SYDVKM. V is clipped by 8 bases and J by 5 bases, and the sequence between their germline boundaries is 13 bases long. The cysteine opens and the phenylalanine closes a CDR3 of 13 amino acids. Only the CDR3 portion is preserved as DNA: 39 bases, with reading frame beginning at the first base. This clonotype originated in a man aged 40-49 years with acute or convalescent COVID-19. The sequenced sample consisted of peripheral blood. Recombination linked TRBV28 to TRBJ2-4; a tentative D call is TRBD1 (6 bases match). CDR3 reads: CASLTGLENIQYF. The nucleotides are TGTGCCAGCCTAACAGGGTTGGAAAACATTCAGTACTTC.